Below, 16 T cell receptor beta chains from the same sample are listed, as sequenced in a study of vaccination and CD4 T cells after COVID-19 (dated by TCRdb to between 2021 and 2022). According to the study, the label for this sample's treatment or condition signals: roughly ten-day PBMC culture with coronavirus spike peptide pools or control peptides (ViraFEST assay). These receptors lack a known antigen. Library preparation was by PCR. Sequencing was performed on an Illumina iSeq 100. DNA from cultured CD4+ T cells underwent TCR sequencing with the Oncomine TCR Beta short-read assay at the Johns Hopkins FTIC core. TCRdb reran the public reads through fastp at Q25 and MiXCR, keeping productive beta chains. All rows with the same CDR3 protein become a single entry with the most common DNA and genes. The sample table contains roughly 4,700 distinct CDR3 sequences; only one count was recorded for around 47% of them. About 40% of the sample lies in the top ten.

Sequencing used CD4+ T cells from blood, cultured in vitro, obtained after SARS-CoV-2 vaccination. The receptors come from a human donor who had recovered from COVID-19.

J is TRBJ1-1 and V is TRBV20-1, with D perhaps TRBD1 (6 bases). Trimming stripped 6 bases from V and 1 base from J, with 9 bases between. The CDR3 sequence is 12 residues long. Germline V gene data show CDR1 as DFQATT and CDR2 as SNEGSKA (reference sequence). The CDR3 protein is CSAPRGNTEAFF. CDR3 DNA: TGCAGTGCCCCCAGGGGGAACACTGAAGCTTTCTTT.

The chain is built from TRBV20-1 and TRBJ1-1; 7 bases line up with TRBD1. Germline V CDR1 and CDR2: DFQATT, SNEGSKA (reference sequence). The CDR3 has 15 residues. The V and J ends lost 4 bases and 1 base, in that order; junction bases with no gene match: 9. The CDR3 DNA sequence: TGCAGTGCTACCCGGACAGGCTGGGGGAACACTGAAGCTTTCTTT. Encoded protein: CSATRTGWGNTEAFF.

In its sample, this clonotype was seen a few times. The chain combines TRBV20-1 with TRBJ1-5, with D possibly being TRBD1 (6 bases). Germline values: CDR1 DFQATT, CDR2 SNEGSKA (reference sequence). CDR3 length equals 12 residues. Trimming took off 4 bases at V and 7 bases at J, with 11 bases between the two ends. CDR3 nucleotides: TGCAGTGCTACCCCAGGGGACCAGCCCCAGCATTTT. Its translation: CSATPGDQPQHF.

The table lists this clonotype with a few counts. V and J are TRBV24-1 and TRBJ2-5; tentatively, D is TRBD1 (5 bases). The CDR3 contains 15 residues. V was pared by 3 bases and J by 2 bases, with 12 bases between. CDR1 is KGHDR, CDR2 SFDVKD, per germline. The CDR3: CATSDASKGQETQYF. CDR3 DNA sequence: TGTGCCACCAGTGATGCTTCCAAGGGGCAAGAGACCCAGTACTTC.

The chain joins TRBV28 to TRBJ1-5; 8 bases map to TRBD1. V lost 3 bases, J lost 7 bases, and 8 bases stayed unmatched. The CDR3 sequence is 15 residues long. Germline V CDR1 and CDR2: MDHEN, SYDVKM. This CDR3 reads CASSFTGQAEQPQHF. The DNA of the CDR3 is TGTGCCAGCAGTTTCACGGGACAGGCCGAGCAGCCCCAGCATTTT. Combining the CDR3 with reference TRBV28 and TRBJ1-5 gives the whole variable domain DVKVTQSSRYLVKRTGEKVFLECVQDMDHENMFWYRQDPGLGLRLIYFSYDVKMKEKGDIPEGYSVSREKKERFSLILESASTNQTSMYLCASSFTGQAEQPQHFGDGTRLSIL.

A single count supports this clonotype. The CDR3 is CAISGGDGNTIYF. The CDR3 DNA reads TGTGCCATCTCAGGGGGCGATGGAAACACCATATATTTT. V is TRBV10-3 and J is TRBJ1-3; 8 nucleotides align to TRBD1. Germline V gene data show CDR1 as ENHRY and CDR2 as SYGVKD. This CDR3 comprises 13 residues. Unmatched junction bases numbered 3, after V lost 8 bases and J lost 3 bases.

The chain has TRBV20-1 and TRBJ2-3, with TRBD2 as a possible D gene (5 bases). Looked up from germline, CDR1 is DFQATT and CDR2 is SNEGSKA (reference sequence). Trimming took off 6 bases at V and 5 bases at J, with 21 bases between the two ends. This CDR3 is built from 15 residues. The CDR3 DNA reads TGCAGTGCCCCAGCGGCGGTGGGGAACCGAGATACGCAGTATTTT. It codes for CSAPAAVGNRDTQYF.

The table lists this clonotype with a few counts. The CDR3 here is CASSRGQYNSPLHF. CDR3 nucleotide sequence: TGTGCCAGCAGCAGGGGGCAGTATAATTCACCCCTCCACTTT. V is TRBV6-1 and J is TRBJ1-6, with 8 bases that match TRBD1. The CDR3 has 14 amino acids. The V and J ends lost 6 bases and 4 bases, in that order; junction bases with no gene match: 2. The V gene's germline CDR1 is MNHNS and CDR2 SASEGT.

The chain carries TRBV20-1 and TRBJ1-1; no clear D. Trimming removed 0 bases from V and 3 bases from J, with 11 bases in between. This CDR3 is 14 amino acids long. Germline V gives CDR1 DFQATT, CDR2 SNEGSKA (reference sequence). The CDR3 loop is CSARDPLRDTEAFF. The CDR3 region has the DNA TGCAGTGCTAGAGATCCCCTGAGGGACACTGAAGCTTTCTTT.

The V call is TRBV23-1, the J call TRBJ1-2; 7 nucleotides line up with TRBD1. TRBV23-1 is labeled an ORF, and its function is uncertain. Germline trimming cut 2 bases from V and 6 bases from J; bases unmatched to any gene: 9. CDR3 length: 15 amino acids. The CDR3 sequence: CASSQRTGGIDGYTF. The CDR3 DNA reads TGCGCCAGCAGTCAACGGACAGGAGGAATCGATGGCTACACCTTC.

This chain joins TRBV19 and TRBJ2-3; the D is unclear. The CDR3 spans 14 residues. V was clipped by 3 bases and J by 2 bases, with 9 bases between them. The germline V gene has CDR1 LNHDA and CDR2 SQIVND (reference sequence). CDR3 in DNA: TGTGCCAGTAGTATGGGTCCTAACACAGATACGCAGTATTTT. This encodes CASSMGPNTDTQYF.

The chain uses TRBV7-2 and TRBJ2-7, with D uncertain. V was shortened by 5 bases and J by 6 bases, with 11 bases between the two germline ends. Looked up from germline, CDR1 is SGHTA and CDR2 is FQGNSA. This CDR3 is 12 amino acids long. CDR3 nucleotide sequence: TGTGCCAGCAGCGGGCGAAGTGCCGAGCAGTACTTC. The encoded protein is CASSGRSAEQYF.

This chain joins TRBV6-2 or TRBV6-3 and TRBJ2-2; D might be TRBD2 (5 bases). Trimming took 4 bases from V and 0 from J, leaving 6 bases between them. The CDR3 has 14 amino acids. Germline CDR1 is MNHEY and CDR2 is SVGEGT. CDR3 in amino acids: CASSSGTNTGELFF. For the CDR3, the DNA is TGTGCCAGCAGTTCCGGGACGAACACCGGGGAGCTGTTTTTT.

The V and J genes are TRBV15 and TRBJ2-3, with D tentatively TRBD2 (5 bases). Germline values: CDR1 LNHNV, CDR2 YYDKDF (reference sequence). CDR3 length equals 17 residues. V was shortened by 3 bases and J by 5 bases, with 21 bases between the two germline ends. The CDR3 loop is CATSRGEKGAREDTQYF. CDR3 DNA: TGTGCCACCAGCAGGGGAGAGAAGGGAGCACGGGAAGATACGCAGTATTTT.

Here the CDR3 reads CASSQDSERGYPRPQHF. In nucleotides, the CDR3 is TGCGCCAGCAGCCAAGACTCGGAAAGGGGCTACCCGAGGCCCCAGCATTTT. V is TRBV4-1 and J is TRBJ1-5, with D tentatively TRBD1 (5 bases). CDR1 is MGHRA and CDR2 is YSYEKL in the germline V gene. This CDR3 spans 17 amino acids. V was clipped by 0 bases and J by 9 bases, with 21 bases between them.

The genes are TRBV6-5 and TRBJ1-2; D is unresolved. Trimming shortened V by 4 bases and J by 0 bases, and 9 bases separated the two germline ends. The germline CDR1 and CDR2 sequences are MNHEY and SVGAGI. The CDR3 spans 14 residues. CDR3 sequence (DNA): TGTGCCAGCAGTTCAGTTGCCGCTAACTATGGCTACACCTTC. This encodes CASSSVAANYGYTF.